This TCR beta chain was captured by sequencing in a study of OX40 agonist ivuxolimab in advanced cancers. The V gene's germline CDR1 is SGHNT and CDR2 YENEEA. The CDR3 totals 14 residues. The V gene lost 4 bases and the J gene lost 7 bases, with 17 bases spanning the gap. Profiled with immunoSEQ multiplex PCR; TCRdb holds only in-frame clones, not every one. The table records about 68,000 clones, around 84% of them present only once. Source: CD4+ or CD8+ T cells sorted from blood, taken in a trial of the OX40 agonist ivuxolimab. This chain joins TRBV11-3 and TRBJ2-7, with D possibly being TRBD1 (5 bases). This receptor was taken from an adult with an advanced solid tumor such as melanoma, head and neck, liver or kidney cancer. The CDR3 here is CASSSFEDSLEQYF. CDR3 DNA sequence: TGTGCCAGCAGCTCATTCGAAGACAGTTTAGAGCAGTACTTC.